A single T cell receptor beta chain is shown here with its context. Its antigen specificity is not known. No much larger clonotype is one base removed from it; base qualities were not supplied. Using the deep immunoSEQ assay, multiplex PCR amplified TCR CDR3 regions from genomic DNA. For each cell subset, the extracted genomic DNA was distributed evenly across all wells of several immunoSEQ 96-well plates, and each plate served as one replicate. Each replicate PCR for sorted subsets received about 200 ng genomic DNA, equal to 30,000 or so T cell genomes. Purified libraries were measured with a Qubit 3.0 fluorometer, size-checked on a Bioanalyzer 2100, and measured again with the KAPA Library Quantification kit. Every immunoSEQ 96-well plate was sequenced on a dedicated single-read 150-cycle Illumina NextSeq 550 flow cell. The study's processing was this. Because the immunoSEQ output included only junctional sequences and no quality scores, the filtering could not be the same as the filtering used for full-length reads. Sequences were annotated with PyIR, a Python wrapper for IgBLAST v1.9, using IMGT germline references to assign V/J genes and CDR3. Any read was removed if the V/J assignment was weak (E-value above 1e-6), the CDR3 was missing, or the read contained stop codons, out-of-frame junctions, or ambiguous translated residues. V3J clonotypes were defined as sequences sharing the same inferred V gene, J gene, and CDR3 amino acid sequence. Percentage overlap between repertoires was computed as shared unique clonotypes divided by the size of the smaller repertoire. Repertoire richness was assessed with RTK rarefaction, the Chao1 estimator, and Recon v2.1 estimates of unobserved clonotypes. Generation probabilities for all TCRbeta clonotypes obtained by the gDNA method from several donors were computed using OLGA. In its TCRdb copy, this immuneACCESS table keeps in-frame sequences only and misses some clones. Where compared with another copy, unresolved V genes explain less than half of these, and the others have no known cause. V, J and clone size are those of that table, while D and trimming were read from the DNA. The sample has around 2.1 million clones on record, 85% to 95% of them singletons. The ten largest clones capture 1.7% of the sample.

For the CD8 naive samples, CD45RO-negative cells were positively selected for CCR7, yielding a CD45RA+CCR7+ population from which TemRA cells were excluded. The donors were healthy, HIV-negative adults who had no recently reported acute infections or vaccinations. Every donor was a Caucasian adult residing in Nashville, Tennessee, USA. After blood collection by leukapheresis, PBMCs were isolated using Ficoll-Histopaque density gradient centrifugation and then cryopreserved in the vapor phase of liquid nitrogen. Purity and quantity of every magnetically sorted T cell population were checked by analytical flow cytometry. Each sorted fraction had its genomic DNA isolated and then quantified by UV absorbance on a Nanodrop 2000c. The data originate from a study of shared clonotypes between healthy human individuals (dated by TCRdb to the early 2020s). For the wider study: A few men and two women, aged 18 to 49 years, made up the cohort. For each donor, CD4 naive and CD4 memory were each run on three plates, CD8 naive on two plates, and CD8 memory on one plate. The study deeply sequenced blood TCR repertoires of five healthy adults to estimate repertoire size and the extent of clonotype sharing between individuals. Libraries were prepared and TCR repertoires were sequenced by different laboratories using diverse techniques, in order to increase sequencing depth and limit assay-specific biases. Leukapheresis yielded between about 0.9 and 8.9 billion PBMCs per donor.

The germline V gene specifies MDHEN as CDR1 and SYDVKM as CDR2. Spanning cysteine to phenylalanine, the CDR3 consists of 16 amino acids. Only the CDR3 part of the read is kept: 48 bases, read in frame from the first base. After removal of 4 bases from V and 1 base from J, the junction retains 8 bases not matched to a gene. Overall results and qualifications from the work: Sharing across a handful of donors was observed for 5% to 6.5% of naive CD4, around 3.5% of naive CD8, 2% to 2.5% of memory CD4, and about 0.4% of memory CD8 clonotypes. Sampling was limited to blood, and TCR repertoires in tissue likely differ from TCR repertoires in blood. Because the study included a small number of donors, the genetic and exposure-history diversity represented was limited. Compared with non-shared clonotypes, the clonotypes found in all four sorted-subset donors had higher generation probabilities. Even with the large sequencing depth, rarefaction of the sorted-subset datasets indicated that sequencing was incomplete. Based on pairwise subsampling, the degree of clonotype sharing among donors was expected to be affected by sequencing depth. Estimated clonotype richness was generally larger for naive than for memory subsets.

The chain employs TRBV28 and TRBJ2-5; TRBD1 lines up with 8 middle nucleotides. The specimen sequenced was naive CD8+ T cells from PBMCs. The sample's cell subset or site label is to be understood as: CD45RA+CCR7+. This TCR was sampled from a man aged 18 to 29 in good health. Some clones in this sample may be carry-over from other donors' samples. The CDR3 loop reads CASSSFGQGGQETQYF. Read as DNA, the sequence is TGTGCCAGCAGTTCCTTCGGACAGGGCGGCCAAGAGACCCAGTACTTC.